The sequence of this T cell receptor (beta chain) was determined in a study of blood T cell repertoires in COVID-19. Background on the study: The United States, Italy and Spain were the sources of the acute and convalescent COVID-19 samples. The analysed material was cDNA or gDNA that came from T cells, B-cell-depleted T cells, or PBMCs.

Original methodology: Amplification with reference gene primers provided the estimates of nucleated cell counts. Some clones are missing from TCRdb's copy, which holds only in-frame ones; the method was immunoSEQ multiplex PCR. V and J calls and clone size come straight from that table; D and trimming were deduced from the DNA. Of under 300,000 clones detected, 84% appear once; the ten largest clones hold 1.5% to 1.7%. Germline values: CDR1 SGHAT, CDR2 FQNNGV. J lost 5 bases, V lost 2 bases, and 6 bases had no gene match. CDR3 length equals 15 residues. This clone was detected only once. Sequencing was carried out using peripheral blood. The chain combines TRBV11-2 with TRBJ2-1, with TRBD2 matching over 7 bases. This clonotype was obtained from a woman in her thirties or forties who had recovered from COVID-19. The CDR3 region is CASSLLLRGDNEQFF. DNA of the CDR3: TGTGCCAGCAGCTTACTTCTTCGGGGGGACAATGAGCAGTTCTTC.